These T cell receptor beta chains were read from a single sample in a study of cytomegalovirus exposure and HLA in healthy donors. The assay was immunoSEQ multiplex PCR, and TCRdb's table has in-frame clones only and misses some. The sample has about 130,000 clones, about 84% seen once; the top ten hold approximately 1.1%. Sequencing input: PBMCs. The receptors come from a boy between 5 and 17 years old in good health and CMV-seronegative. CDR3s include the opening cysteine and the closing phenylalanine or tryptophan.

CDR3 protein: CASSLAPGQVYNEQFF
J gene: TRBJ2-1
V gene: TRBV27

CDR3 protein: CASSLGPDRETYEQYF
J gene: TRBJ2-7
V gene: TRBV5-1

CDR3 protein: CASSQGPTRSTDTQYF
J gene: TRBJ2-3
V gene: TRBV14

CDR3 protein: CASEQGAYGYTF
J gene: TRBJ1-2
V gene: TRBV30

CDR3 protein: CASRYRDSSYEQYF
J gene: TRBJ2-7
V gene: TRBV5-1

CDR3 protein: CASRHRDRGPALEYGYTF
J gene: TRBJ1-2
V gene: TRBV2

CDR3 protein: CASDEVGGSGANVLTF
J gene: TRBJ2-6
V gene: TRBV2

CDR3 protein: CASSQPGLAGPSCHF
J gene: TRBJ2-7
V gene: TRBV11-2

CDR3 protein: CASSLRDNSGPKQYF
J gene: TRBJ2-3
V gene: TRBV2

CDR3 protein: CASSPGLDLRGQYF
J gene: TRBJ2-7
V gene: TRBV27

CDR3 protein: CSVLGQKSSYEQYF
J gene: -
V gene: TRBV29-1

CDR3 protein: CASSLEINYGYTF
J gene: TRBJ1-2
V gene: TRBV28

CDR3 protein: CASSVVSGGDEQYF
J gene: TRBJ2-7
V gene: TRBV9

CDR3 protein: CASSLAVAGEGYEQYF
J gene: TRBJ2-7
V gene: TRBV5-5

CDR3 protein: CASSSARVAGFYEQYF
J gene: TRBJ2-7
V gene: TRBV11-2

CDR3 protein: CASSENRGSYNEQFF
J gene: TRBJ2-1
V gene: TRBV2

CDR3 protein: CASSPRAAGELFF
J gene: TRBJ2-2
V gene: TRBV14

CDR3 protein: CACPRLAGAWDTDTQYF
J gene: TRBJ2-3
V gene: TRBV30

CDR3 protein: CASSLGTGVSGANVLTF
J gene: TRBJ2-6
V gene: TRBV13

CDR3 protein: CASSLVGQGWYQETQYF
J gene: TRBJ2-5
V gene: TRBV5-1

CDR3 protein: CASSTTRERGNNEQFF
J gene: TRBJ2-1
V gene: TRBV5-4

CDR3 protein: CASSLRAPGGTNEQFF
J gene: TRBJ2-1
V gene: TRBV11-3

CDR3 protein: CASSLASASGIAEQFF
J gene: TRBJ2-1
V gene: TRBV11-2

CDR3 protein: CSGGLAGEGEQYF
J gene: TRBJ2-7
V gene: TRBV29-1

CDR3 protein: CASSARTGDPNTGELFF
J gene: TRBJ2-2
V gene: TRBV7-6

CDR3 protein: CASSSGTGAVAFF
J gene: TRBJ1-1
V gene: TRBV18

CDR3 protein: CASRRGREQYF
J gene: -
V gene: TRBV6-1

CDR3 protein: CASSIPWLSGANVLTF
J gene: TRBJ2-6
V gene: TRBV19

CDR3 protein: CASNRGNGYTF
J gene: TRBJ1-2
V gene: TRBV9

CDR3 protein: CSVSGGQGMGYNEQFF
J gene: TRBJ2-1
V gene: TRBV29-1

CDR3 protein: CASSERNQPQHF
J gene: TRBJ1-5
V gene: TRBV2

CDR3 protein: CAGGYSGANVLTF
J gene: TRBJ2-6
V gene: TRBV2

CDR3 protein: CASSQGTGPNTGELFF
J gene: TRBJ2-2
V gene: TRBV4-1

CDR3 protein: CAISVRRVSGVYNEQFF
J gene: TRBJ2-1
V gene: TRBV10-3

CDR3 protein: CASSWEVGNEQFF
J gene: TRBJ2-1
V gene: TRBV5-5

CDR3 protein: CASTGGTMNTEAFF
J gene: TRBJ1-1
V gene: TRBV10-2

CDR3 protein: CASSPIAGVFTDTQYF
J gene: TRBJ2-3
V gene: TRBV19

CDR3 protein: CAWSAGTQGLGYGYTF
J gene: TRBJ1-2
V gene: TRBV30

CDR3 protein: CASSLVGGHYTGELFF
J gene: TRBJ2-2
V gene: TRBV5-1

CDR3 protein: CAWKRTGGLETQYF
J gene: TRBJ2-5
V gene: TRBV30

CDR3 protein: CASRYSSGYEQYF
J gene: -
V gene: TRBV6-5

CDR3 protein: CASMHKTGLYEQYF
J gene: TRBJ2-7
V gene: TRBV27

CDR3 protein: CASSQENRGQTEAFF
J gene: TRBJ1-1
V gene: TRBV4-3

CDR3 protein: CAISQDRAAYYGYTF
J gene: TRBJ1-2
V gene: TRBV10-3

CDR3 protein: CASSRLPGEDASPGNTIYF
J gene: TRBJ1-3
V gene: TRBV4-2

CDR3 protein: CAWSGDRGDIQYF
J gene: TRBJ2-4
V gene: TRBV30

CDR3 protein: CASRREVVDEQFF
J gene: TRBJ2-1
V gene: TRBV19

CDR3 protein: CAWSVGEDEQYF
J gene: TRBJ2-7
V gene: TRBV30

CDR3 protein: CASSITSASSYNEQFF
J gene: TRBJ2-1
V gene: TRBV19

CDR3 protein: CAWSYRGLSTEAFF
J gene: TRBJ1-1
V gene: TRBV30

CDR3 protein: CASSLYYSGRSYNEQFF
J gene: TRBJ2-1
V gene: TRBV27

CDR3 protein: CAWREDNSGNTIYF
J gene: TRBJ1-3
V gene: TRBV30

CDR3 protein: CAWSIGGTGSYEQYF
J gene: TRBJ2-7
V gene: TRBV30

CDR3 protein: CASSPGGVQNTEAFF
J gene: TRBJ1-1
V gene: TRBV4-3